This T cell receptor (beta chain) was retrieved from a study of blood T cell repertoires in COVID-19. At the level of the study: Donors in the United States, Italy and Spain gave samples during acute or convalescent COVID-19. Sources were T cells, B-cell-depleted T cells, or PBMCs; the material itself was cDNA or gDNA.

In the original processing: Amplification from reference gene primers served as the basis for estimated nucleated cell counts. The assay was immunoSEQ multiplex PCR, and TCRdb's table has in-frame clones only and misses some. Clone size and V and J calls were adopted from that table, with D and trimming inferred from the DNA. The sample carries around 250,000 clones, about 85% recorded once. The CDR3 consists of 15 residues. Germline loops: CDR1 LGHDT, CDR2 YNNKEL (reference sequence). V lost 1 base, J lost 4 bases, and 2 bases stayed unmatched. Details on this clone: The sample contains more than one DNA sequence encoding this CDR3.

The genes are TRBV3-1 (or the pseudogene TRBV3-2) and TRBJ2-5; 11 nucleotides align to TRBD2. Input material: peripheral blood. This TCR came from a man younger than 40 who had recovered from COVID-19. The CDR3 bases are TGTGCCAGCAGCCAAGGGCTAGCGGGGGGAGAGACCCAGTACTTC. Protein sequence: CASSQGLAGGETQYF.